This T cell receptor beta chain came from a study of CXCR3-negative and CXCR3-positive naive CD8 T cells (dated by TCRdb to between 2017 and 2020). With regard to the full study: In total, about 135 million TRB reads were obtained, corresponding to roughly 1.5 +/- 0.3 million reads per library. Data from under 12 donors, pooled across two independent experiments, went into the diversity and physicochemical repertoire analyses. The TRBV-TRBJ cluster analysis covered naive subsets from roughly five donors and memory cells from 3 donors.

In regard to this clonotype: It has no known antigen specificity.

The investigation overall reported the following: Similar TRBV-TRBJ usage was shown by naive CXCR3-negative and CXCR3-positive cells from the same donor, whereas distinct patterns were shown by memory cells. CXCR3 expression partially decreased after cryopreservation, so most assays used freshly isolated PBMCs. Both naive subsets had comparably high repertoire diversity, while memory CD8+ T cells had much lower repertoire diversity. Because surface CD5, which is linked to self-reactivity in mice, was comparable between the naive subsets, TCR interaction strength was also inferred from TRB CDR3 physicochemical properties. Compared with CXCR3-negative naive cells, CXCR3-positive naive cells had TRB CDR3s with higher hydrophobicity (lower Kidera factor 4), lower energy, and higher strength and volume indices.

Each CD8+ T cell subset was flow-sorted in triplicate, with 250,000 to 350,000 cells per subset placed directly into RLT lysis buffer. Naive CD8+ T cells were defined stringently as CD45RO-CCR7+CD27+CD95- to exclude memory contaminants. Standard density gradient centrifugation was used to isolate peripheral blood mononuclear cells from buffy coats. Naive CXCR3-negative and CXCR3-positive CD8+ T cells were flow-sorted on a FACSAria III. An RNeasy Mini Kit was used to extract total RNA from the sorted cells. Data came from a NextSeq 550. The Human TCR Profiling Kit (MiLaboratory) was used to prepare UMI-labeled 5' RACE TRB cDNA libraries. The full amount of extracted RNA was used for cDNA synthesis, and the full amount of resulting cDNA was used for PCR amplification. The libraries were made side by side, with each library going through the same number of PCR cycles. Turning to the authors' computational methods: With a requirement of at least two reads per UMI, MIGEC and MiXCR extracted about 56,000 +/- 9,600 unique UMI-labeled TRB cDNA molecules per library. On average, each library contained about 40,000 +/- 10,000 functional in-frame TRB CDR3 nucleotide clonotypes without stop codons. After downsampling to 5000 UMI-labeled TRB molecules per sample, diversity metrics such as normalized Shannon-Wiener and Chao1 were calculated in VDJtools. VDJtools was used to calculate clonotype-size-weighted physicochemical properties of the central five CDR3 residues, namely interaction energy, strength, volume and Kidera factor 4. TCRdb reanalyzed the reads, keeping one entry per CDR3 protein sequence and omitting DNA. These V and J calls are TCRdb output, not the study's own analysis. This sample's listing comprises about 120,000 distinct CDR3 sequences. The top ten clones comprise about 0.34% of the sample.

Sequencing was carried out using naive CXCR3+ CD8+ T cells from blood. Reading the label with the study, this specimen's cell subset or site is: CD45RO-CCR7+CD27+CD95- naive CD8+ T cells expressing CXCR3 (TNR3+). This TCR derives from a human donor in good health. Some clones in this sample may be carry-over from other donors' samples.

For the CDR3, the sequence is CASSLTSGQPYEQYF. The sequence links TRBV7-9 to TRBJ2-7; TCRdb designates TRBD2, a call that cannot be tested without DNA. The CDR3 sequence holds 15 residues, the cysteine and phenylalanine included. DNA is not recorded here. CDR1 and CDR2, per the germline V gene (reference sequence), are SEHNR and FQNEAQ.